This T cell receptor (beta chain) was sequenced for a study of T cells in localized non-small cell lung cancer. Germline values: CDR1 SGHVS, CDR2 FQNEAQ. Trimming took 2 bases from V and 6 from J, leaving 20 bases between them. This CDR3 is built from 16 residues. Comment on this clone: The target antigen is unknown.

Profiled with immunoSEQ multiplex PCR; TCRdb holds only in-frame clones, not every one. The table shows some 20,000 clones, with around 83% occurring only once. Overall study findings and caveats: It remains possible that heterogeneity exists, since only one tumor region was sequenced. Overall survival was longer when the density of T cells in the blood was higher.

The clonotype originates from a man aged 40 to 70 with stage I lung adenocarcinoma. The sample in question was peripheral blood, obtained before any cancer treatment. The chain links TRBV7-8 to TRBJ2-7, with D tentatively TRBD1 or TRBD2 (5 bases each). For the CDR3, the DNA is TGTGCCAGCAGCTTATCCCCCCGGGCCGTGAGGGGCGAGCAGTACTTC. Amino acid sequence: CASSLSPRAVRGEQYF.